The 31 T cell receptor beta chains reported below all come from one sample, sequenced in a study of CD8+ T cells in alopecia areata (dated by TCRdb to the late 2010s). This specimen's treatment or condition label, per the study, means: oral pan-JAK inhibitor, 5-10 mg twice daily. The library was obtained by the immunoSEQ multiplex PCR assay. To provide template for TCR sequencing, every sample had RNA extracted and reverse transcribed into cDNA. TCRdb retrieved this table from immuneACCESS and kept in-frame rearrangements only. Not all clones are present; in checked studies, unresolved V genes account for under half, and no reason is known for the remainder. The sample profile shows 200,000 to 250,000 clones; around 66% of them were found once. The ten largest clones add up to more than 1% of the sample. This specimen consisted of CD4+ T cells sorted from blood, obtained around week 46, from a patient treated with tofacitinib. These receptors all come from a human donor with alopecia areata.

The chain carries TRBV4-3 and TRBJ1-5, with D hard to call. The CDR3 length is 14 residues. Germline V gene lookup returns CDR1 LGHNA and CDR2 YSLEER. The V and J ends lost 0 bases and 6 bases respectively, with 9 bases between them. CDR3 in DNA: TGCGCCAGCAGCCAAGATTGGGCGGGTCAGCCCCAGCATTTT. It yields the protein CASSQDWAGQPQHF.

This clone was found a few times. The rearrangement uses TRBV29-1 and TRBJ1-1, with D possibly TRBD1 on 5 matching bases. V lost 4 bases and J 5 bases, leaving 11 bases between the germline ends. Per the germline V gene, CDR1 is SQVTM and CDR2 is ANQGSEA. The CDR3 covers 12 residues. CDR3 residues: CSVGPTVTEAFF. The CDR3 nucleotides read TGCAGCGTTGGCCCGACAGTTACTGAAGCTTTCTTT.

The chain carries TRBV29-1 and TRBJ2-7; 9 bases are a match to TRBD1. The CDR3 has 13 amino acids. V was clipped by 4 bases and J by 9 bases; unmatched bases: 10. Germline V lookup: CDR1 SQVTM, CDR2 ANQGSEA. Written as DNA, the CDR3 is TGCAGCGTTGGGGAGACAGGGGGGTCTCCGCAGTACTTC. Protein: CSVGETGGSPQYF.

The rearrangement joins TRBV25-1 to TRBJ1-5, with D unclear. The CDR3 totals 13 residues. The germline gives CDR1 MGHDK, CDR2 SYGVNS. V was cut by 1 base and J by 0 bases, with 1 base left in between. The CDR3 nucleotides read TGTGCCAGCAGTGAATCTAGCAATCAGCCCCAGCATTTT. As protein: CASSESSNQPQHF.

With respect to this clone: This CDR3 is also generated by other DNA sequences in the sample. This chain joins TRBV15 and TRBJ2-7; D gene uncertain. Trimming removed 0 bases from V and 3 bases from J, with 12 bases in between. This CDR3 spans 15 amino acids. Germline CDR1 is LNHNV and CDR2 is YYDKDF (reference sequence). This chain's CDR3 is CATSRDRAVNYEQYF. CDR3 sequence (DNA): TGTGCCACCAGCAGAGATCGGGCCGTCAACTACGAGCAGTACTTC. Complete variable domain (other parts from reference TRBV15 and TRBJ2-7): DAMVIQNPRYQVTQFGKPVTLSCSQTLNHNVMYWYQQKSSQAPKLLFHYYDKDFNNEADTPDNFQSRRPNTSFCFLDIRSPGLGDTAMYLCATSRDRAVNYEQYFGPGTRLTVT.

As to this clone: Distinct nucleotide sequences in the sample also encode this CDR3. J is TRBJ1-1 and V is TRBV29-1, with D perhaps matching TRBD1 (6 bases). The CDR3 runs 13 residues. V dropped 6 bases and J dropped 0 bases, with 11 bases sitting between them. Germline V gene lookup returns CDR1 SQVTM and CDR2 ANQGSEA. CDR3 DNA sequence: TGCAGCGTCCAGGGGCGGATGAACACTGAAGCTTTCTTT. It encodes CSVQGRMNTEAFF.

This rearrangement joins TRBV11-2 to TRBJ2-3; 7 bases map to TRBD2. The CDR3 totals 15 residues. Germline V gene lookup returns CDR1 SGHAT and CDR2 FQNNGV. V shed 5 bases and J 2 bases; nucleotides not matched to a gene: 7. The DNA for the CDR3 is TGTGCCAGCAGCCCCCGGACTAGTCACACAGATACGCAGTATTTT. This translates into CASSPRTSHTDTQYF.

This chain connects TRBV18 to TRBJ1-2, with D possibly matching TRBD1 (5 bases). The V gene's germline CDR1 is KGHSH and CDR2 LQKENI. The V end lost 1 base, the J end lost 5 bases, and 11 bases lay between the germline ends. The CDR3 is 14 residues long. CDR3 DNA: TGTGCCAGCTCACCACTCTCCTGGGGGTATGGCTACACCTTC. This translates into CASSPLSWGYGYTF.

The V gene is TRBV29-1, the J gene TRBJ2-1; possibly TRBD1 or TRBD2 for D (5 bases each). The CDR3 is 15 amino acids. V was trimmed by 7 bases and J by 12 bases, leaving 28 bases between them. The V gene's germline CDR1 is SQVTM and CDR2 ANQGSEA. The CDR3 DNA reads as TGCAGCGCCGACACTTCCTCGGGGCAGCCTTGGTCGCAGTTCTTC. It is translated as CSADTSSGQPWSQFF.

The table lists this clone with a count of one. This chain uses TRBV10-3 with TRBJ1-5; 12 bases fit TRBD1. CDR1 is ENHRY and CDR2 is SYGVKD in the germline V gene. CDR3 size: 16 residues. With 5 bases clipped from V and 5 bases from J, the junction kept 7 bases outside the gene matches. The chain's CDR3 is CAISSRDRGLDQPQHF. Written as DNA, the CDR3 is TGTGCCATCAGTTCAAGGGACAGGGGGCTCGATCAGCCCCAGCATTTT.

The V call is TRBV15, the J call TRBJ2-3, with D perhaps given as TRBD1 or TRBD2 (5 bases each). Trimming removed 5 bases at V and 7 bases at J, with 19 bases between. The CDR3 covers 15 residues. The germline V gene encodes CDR1 LNHNV and CDR2 YYDKDF (reference sequence). Written as DNA, the CDR3 is TGTGCCACCAGCGAACCGGGGCTTGGGGAAAATACGCAGTATTTT. Its protein is CATSEPGLGENTQYF.

Here the CDR3 reads CASSDPIRPSEEYF. The CDR3 region has the DNA TGTGCCAGCAGTGATCCTATACGTCCCTCGGAGGAGTATTTT. V gene TRBV6-6 combines with J gene TRBJ2-3, with D perhaps TRBD2 (5 bases). Looked up from germline, CDR1 is MNHNY and CDR2 is SVGAGI (reference sequence). The V end lost 5 bases, the J end lost 13 bases, and 22 bases lay between the germline ends. The CDR3 contains 14 residues.

CDR3 loop: CASRSLADTQYF. The CDR3 coding sequence is TGTGCCAGCAGGTCTCTTGCAGATACGCAGTATTTT. The chain employs TRBV13 and TRBJ2-3; D is uncertain. In germline, CDR1 is PRHDT, CDR2 FYEKMQ (reference sequence). This CDR3 region has 12 residues. V was pared by 6 bases and J by 4 bases, with 8 bases between.

This clone was counted between two and nine times. The rearrangement joins TRBV5-1 to TRBJ2-1; 7 bases match TRBD1. The ends lost 0 bases at V and 8 bases at J; junction bases unmatched: 11. CDR1 is SGHRS and CDR2 is YFSETQ in the germline V gene. CDR3 length: 16 amino acids. The CDR3 DNA reads as TGCGCCAGCAGCTTGGAGGGGACAGAGGGATGGGATGAGCAGTTCTTC. Amino acids: CASSLEGTEGWDEQFF.

The chain employs TRBV29-1 and TRBJ1-1, with D uncertain. Looked up from germline, CDR1 is SQVTM and CDR2 is ANQGSEA. This CDR3 has 11 residues. Trimming took 1 base from V and 6 from J, leaving 6 bases between them. The DNA of the CDR3 is TGCAGCGTTGAAGTCGCATCTGAAGCTTTCTTT. Translated, it gives CSVEVASEAFF.

This clone has a handful of counts. The rearrangement links TRBV30 to TRBJ1-2, with D unresolved. The V gene lost 3 bases and the J gene lost 7 bases, with 12 bases spanning the gap. CDR1 GTSNPN and CDR2 SVGIG come from the germline V gene (reference sequence). The CDR3 has 12 amino acids. For the CDR3, the DNA is TGTGCCTGGAGCTCCTCTGTCGGTGGCTACACCTTC. Amino acid sequence: CAWSSSVGGYTF.

The chain links TRBV4-3 to TRBJ2-3; D is uncertain. Deletions cut 4 bases from V and 1 base from J, with 12 bases between. Germline CDR1 LGHNA, CDR2 YSLEER. The CDR3 spans 15 residues. In nucleotides, the CDR3 is TGCGCCAGCAGCCTTGGTAGTAGGGGCACAGATACGCAGTATTTT. This translates into CASSLGSRGTDTQYF.

This rearrangement joins TRBV7-3 to TRBJ2-6; the D gene is possibly TRBD1 (6 bases). The germline V gene has CDR1 SGHTA and CDR2 FQGTGA. The CDR3 extends over 15 amino acids. V was cut by 5 bases and J by 1 base, with 9 bases left in between. CDR3 sequence reads: CASSRDKSGANVLTF. CDR3 bases: TGTGCCAGCAGCCGGGACAAATCTGGGGCCAACGTCCTGACTTTC.

The V call is TRBV18, the J call TRBJ1-2; weak D call: TRBD1 (6 bases). V gave up 0 bases and J gave up 2 bases, with 10 bases separating them. The CDR3 is made up of 15 amino acids. CDR1 is KGHSH and CDR2 is LQKENI in the germline V gene. The CDR3 loop reads CASSPPIGGNYGYTF. CDR3 nucleotides: TGTGCCAGCTCACCACCGATTGGGGGCAACTATGGCTACACCTTC. The full variable domain, completed using reference TRBV18 and TRBJ1-2, is NAGVMQNPRHLVRRRGQEARLRCSPMKGHSHVYWYRQLPEEGLKFMVYLQKENIIDESGMPKERFSAEFPKEGPSILRIQQVVRGDSAAYFCASSPPIGGNYGYTFGSGTRLTVV.

The V call is TRBV12-5, the J call TRBJ2-7; 7 nucleotides agree with TRBD1. This CDR3 is 14 amino acids long. V lost 5 bases, J lost 5 bases, and 9 bases stayed unmatched. Germline assignment: CDR1 LGHNT and CDR2 FRNRAP. Written as DNA, the CDR3 is TGTGCTAGTGGTGCCAGGACAGGTCGGGACGAGCAGTACTTC. This gives the protein CASGARTGRDEQYF.

This clone was seen more than once but under ten times. The chain has TRBV29-1 and TRBJ1-3, with D possibly TRBD1 on 6 matching bases. V was clipped by 4 bases and J by 4 bases, with 11 bases between them. CDR1 is SQVTM and CDR2 is ANQGSEA in the germline V gene. The CDR3 loop spans 13 amino acids. CDR3 nucleotide sequence: TGCAGCGTTGGGGGGGCGACAGGAAACACCATATATTTT. Its translation is CSVGGATGNTIYF.

Written as DNA, the CDR3 is TGTGCCAGCAGTGTCGACGGAGCCTCCTACGAGCAGTACTTC. This sequence encodes CASSVDGASYEQYF. V is TRBV6-5 and J is TRBJ2-7; D unclear. Between the trimmed V and J ends, which lost 5 bases and 0 bases, there was a span of 11 bases. This CDR3 is 14 amino acids long. Germline V gene data show CDR1 as MNHEY and CDR2 as SVGAGI.

V is TRBV29-1 and J is TRBJ2-1; no firm D call. Per the germline V gene, CDR1 is SQVTM and CDR2 is ANQGSEA. There are 13 residues in the CDR3. The ends were cut back, 3 bases at V and 4 bases at J, with 10 bases in the middle. Here the CDR3 DNA reads TGCAGCGTTGACAAGGTCCGTTACAATGAGCAGTTCTTC. Its translation is CSVDKVRYNEQFF.

The V and J genes are TRBV2 and TRBJ2-3; D remains ambiguous. The CDR3 contains 17 residues. Germline CDR1 is SNHLY and CDR2 is FYNNEI. Trimming shortened V by 7 bases and J by 0 bases, and 20 bases separated the two germline ends. CDR3 residues: CASKIRVRDSSTDTQYF. CDR3 DNA sequence: TGTGCCAGCAAGATTCGGGTCCGTGACTCTAGCACAGATACGCAGTATTTT.

This clone was seen just once. This chain's CDR3 is CASSSTGENGYTF. CDR3 DNA sequence: TGTGCCAGCAGTTCAACAGGGGAAAATGGCTACACCTTC. V gene TRBV7-9 combines with J gene TRBJ1-2; TRBD1 agrees at 7 bases. The CDR3 is made up of 13 amino acids. Germline CDR1 SEHNR, CDR2 FQNEAQ (reference sequence). V was clipped by 6 bases and J by 6 bases; unmatched bases: 7.

The chain combines TRBV15 with TRBJ2-1; D is possibly TRBD1 (5 bases). Trimming shortened V by 5 bases and J by 6 bases, and 17 bases separated the two germline ends. Germline CDR1 reads LNHNV; CDR2 reads YYDKDF (reference sequence). The CDR3 spans 15 residues. CDR3 amino acids: CATSGATPGLNEQFF. For the CDR3, the DNA is TGTGCCACCAGCGGAGCCACTCCAGGGCTCAATGAGCAGTTCTTC.

V gene TRBV29-1 combines with J gene TRBJ1-2; 11 positions agree with TRBD1. With V trimmed by 7 bases and J by 3 bases, 7 bases remained unmatched. The CDR3 runs to 14 residues. The V gene's germline CDR1 is SQVTM and CDR2 ANQGSEA. The CDR3 loop is CSASGTGGYYGYTF. In DNA form, the CDR3 reads TGCAGCGCCTCCGGGACAGGGGGATACTATGGCTACACCTTC.

The chain has TRBV5-1 and TRBJ1-5; a possible D gene is TRBD1 (6 bases). The CDR3 sequence is 16 residues long. The V gene lost 0 bases and the J gene lost 7 bases, with 17 bases spanning the gap. Germline V gene lookup returns CDR1 SGHRS and CDR2 YFSETQ. CDR3: CASSLGDTFTGQPQHF. In DNA, the CDR3 is TGCGCCAGCAGCTTGGGGGACACCTTTACGGGACAGCCCCAGCATTTT.

V is TRBV9 and J is TRBJ2-6; 7 bases map to TRBD1. The ends lost 5 bases at V and 1 base at J; junction bases unmatched: 9. Germline CDR1 is SGDLS and CDR2 is YYNGEE. This CDR3 contains 17 residues. CDR3 in amino acids: CASRKTGLPSGANVLTF. The CDR3 nucleotides are TGTGCCAGCAGAAAGACAGGGCTTCCTTCTGGGGCCAACGTCCTGACTTTC.

The chain uses TRBV29-1 and TRBJ1-5; 7 nucleotides align to TRBD1. CDR1 SQVTM and CDR2 ANQGSEA come from the germline V gene. This CDR3 is 14 amino acids long. With V trimmed by 4 bases and J by 5 bases, 8 bases remained unmatched. The CDR3 DNA reads as TGCAGCGTTGGAGGAGGCAGGGGGGATCAGCCCCAGCATTTT. Protein product: CSVGGGRGDQPQHF.

This clone was seen a single time. V usage is TRBV5-1 and J usage is TRBJ2-3; possibly TRBD2 for D (6 bases). The CDR3 has 18 residues. The V and J ends lost 0 bases and 0 bases respectively, with 17 bases between them. In germline, CDR1 is SGHRS, CDR2 YFSETQ. CDR3 residues: CASSLGSPRDLSTDTQYF. In DNA form, the CDR3 reads TGCGCCAGCAGCTTGGGTTCCCCGCGGGACCTTAGCACAGATACGCAGTATTTT.